The rows below give T cell receptor beta chains drawn from one sample of a study of cytomegalovirus exposure and HLA in healthy donors. The data were produced by immunoSEQ multiplex PCR, yet TCRdb's version contains in-frame clones alone and is incomplete. This table lists about 53,000 clones. Sequenced input: PBMCs. These receptors all come from a young man in good health and CMV-seropositive. Both conserved end residues are part of each CDR3. A D gene is named only where the DNA matches it firmly.

j_gene,v_gene,d_gene,CDR3aa,CDR3nt
TRBJ2-2,TRBV15,-,CATRRTAGNTGELFF,TGTGCCACCAGACGTACAGCAGGGAACACCGGGGAGCTGTTTTTT
TRBJ2-7,TRBV7-8,TRBD1,CASSDLRQGRFYEQYF,TGTGCCAGCAGCGACCTTAGACAGGGGCGATTCTACGAGCAGTACTTC
TRBJ1-2,TRBV29-1,-,CSVEDIGTDGYTF,TGCAGCGTTGAAGATATAGGAACAGATGGCTACACCTTC
TRBJ2-2,TRBV7-2,-,CASSLSSSNTGELFF,TGTGCCAGCAGCTTAAGTAGCTCGAACACCGGGGAGCTGTTTTTT
TRBJ2-7,TRBV28,-,CASSPNYEQYF,TGTGCCAGCTCCCCCAACTACGAGCAGTACTTC
TRBJ1-2,TRBV11-2,-,CASSLAGFGYGYTF,TGTGCCAGCAGCTTAGCGGGATTCGGCTATGGCTACACCTTC
TRBJ2-5,TRBV5-6,TRBD1,CASSLRGQYQETQYF,TGTGCCAGCAGCTTGAGGGGACAGTACCAAGAGACCCAGTACTTC
TRBJ2-7,TRBV9,-,CASSVATGLDYEQYF,TGTGCCAGCAGCGTAGCGACAGGCCTCGACTACGAGCAGTACTTC
TRBJ1-1,TRBV6-5,-,CASSRIRGSEAFF,TGTGCCAGCAGCAGAATTAGGGGCTCTGAAGCTTTCTTT
TRBJ1-5,TRBV10-3,TRBD1,CATQTGTGTNQPQHF,TGTGCCACACAAACCGGGACAGGGACGAATCAGCCCCAGCATTTT
TRBJ1-6,TRBV30,-,CAWSVQGTVTYNSPLHF,TGTGCCTGGAGTGTACAAGGAACAGTTACCTATAATTCACCCCTCCACTTT
TRBJ1-1,TRBV19,TRBD1,CASSMQGANTEAFF,TGTGCCAGTAGTATGCAGGGGGCGAACACTGAAGCTTTCTTT
TRBJ2-7,TRBV6-5,TRBD2,CASSARAGVGEQYF,TGTGCCAGCAGCGCTAGAGCGGGAGTCGGCGAGCAGTACTTC
TRBJ2-1,TRBV5-1,TRBD2,CASSLTSGPDNEQFF,TGCGCCAGCAGCCTTACTAGCGGGCCCGACAATGAGCAGTTCTTC
TRBJ2-1,TRBV10-1,TRBD1,CASSQRQGGKDEQFF,TGCGCCAGCAGCCAAAGACAGGGGGGAAAGGATGAGCAGTTCTTC
TRBJ2-7,TRBV19,TRBD2,CASSPGLAGDEQYF,TGTGCCAGTAGTCCCGGGCTAGCGGGAGACGAGCAGTACTTC
TRBJ1-6,TRBV6-1,TRBD1,CATLPGQINSPLHF,TGTGCCACCCTACCGGGACAGATTAATTCACCCCTCCACTTT
TRBJ2-3,TRBV5-1,TRBD2,CASSIELAGDADTQYF,TGCGCCAGCAGCATCGAACTAGCGGGAGACGCAGATACGCAGTATTTT